This T cell receptor (beta chain) was sequenced for a study of shared clonotypes between healthy human individuals. Comments on this clone: Antigen: not known.

Genomic DNA of each subset was evenly split across several immunoSEQ plates. This table comes from immunoSEQ multiplex PCR, and its TCRdb copy is limited to in-frame clones, with some not included. The sample holds fewer than 500,000 clones; nearly 80% are singletons and the top ten take around 12%. Points from the study as a whole: Clonotype sharing across donors was expected to vary with sequencing depth.

The germline V gene encodes CDR1 WSHSY and CDR2 SAAADI. The CDR3 totals 15 residues. Trimming left V 4 bases short and J 0 bases short, with 10 bases between. Sequencing was carried out using PBMCs. The origin of this receptor is a woman aged 40 to 50 in good health. Some clones in this sample may be carry-over from other donors' samples. The gene calls are TRBV10-2 and TRBJ1-5; no definite D call. CDR3 coding DNA: TGCGCCAGCAGTGTGGGTCAGCTTAGCAATCAGCCCCAGCATTTT. Translating gives CASSVGQLSNQPQHF.